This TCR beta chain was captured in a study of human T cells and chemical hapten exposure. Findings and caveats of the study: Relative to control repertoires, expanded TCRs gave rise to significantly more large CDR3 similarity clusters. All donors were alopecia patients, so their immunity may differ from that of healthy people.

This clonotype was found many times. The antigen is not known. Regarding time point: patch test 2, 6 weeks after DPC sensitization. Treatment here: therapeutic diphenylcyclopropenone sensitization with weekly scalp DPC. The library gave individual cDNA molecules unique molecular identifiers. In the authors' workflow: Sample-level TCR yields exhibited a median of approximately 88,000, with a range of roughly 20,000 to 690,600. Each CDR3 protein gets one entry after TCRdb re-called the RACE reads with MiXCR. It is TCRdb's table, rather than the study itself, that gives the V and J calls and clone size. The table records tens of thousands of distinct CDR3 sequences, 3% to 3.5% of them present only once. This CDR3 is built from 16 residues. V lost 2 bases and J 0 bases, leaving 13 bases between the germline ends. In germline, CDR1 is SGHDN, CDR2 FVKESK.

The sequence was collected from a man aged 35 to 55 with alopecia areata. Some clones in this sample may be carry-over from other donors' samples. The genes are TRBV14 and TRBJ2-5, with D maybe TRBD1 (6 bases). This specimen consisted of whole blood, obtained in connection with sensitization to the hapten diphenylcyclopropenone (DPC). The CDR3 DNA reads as TGTGCCAGCAGCCAATTCAGGGGTCTGAACCAAGAGACCCAGTACTTC. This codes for CASSQFRGLNQETQYF.